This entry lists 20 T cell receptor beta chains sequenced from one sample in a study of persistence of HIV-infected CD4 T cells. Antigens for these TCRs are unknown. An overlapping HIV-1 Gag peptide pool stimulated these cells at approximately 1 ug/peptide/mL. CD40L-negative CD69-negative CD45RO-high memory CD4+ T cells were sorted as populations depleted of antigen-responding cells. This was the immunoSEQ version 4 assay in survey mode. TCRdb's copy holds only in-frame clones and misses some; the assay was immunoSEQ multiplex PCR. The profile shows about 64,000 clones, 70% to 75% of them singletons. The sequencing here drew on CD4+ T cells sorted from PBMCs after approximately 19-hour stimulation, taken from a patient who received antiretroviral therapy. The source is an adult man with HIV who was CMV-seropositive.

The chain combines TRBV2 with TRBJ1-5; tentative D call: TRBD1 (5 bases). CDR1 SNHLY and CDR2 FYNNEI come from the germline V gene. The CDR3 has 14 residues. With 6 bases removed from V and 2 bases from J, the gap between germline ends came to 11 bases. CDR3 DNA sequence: TGTGCCAGCAGAGATTGGGACCGCAATCAGCCCCAGCATTTT. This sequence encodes CASRDWDRNQPQHF.

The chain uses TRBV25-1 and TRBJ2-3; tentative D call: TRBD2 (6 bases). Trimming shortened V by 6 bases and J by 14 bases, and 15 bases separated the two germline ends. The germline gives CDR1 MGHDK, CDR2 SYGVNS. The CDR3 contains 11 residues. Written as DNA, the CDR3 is TGTGCCAGCAGGGACCGGGACTCCTCGTATTTT. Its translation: CASRDRDSSYF.

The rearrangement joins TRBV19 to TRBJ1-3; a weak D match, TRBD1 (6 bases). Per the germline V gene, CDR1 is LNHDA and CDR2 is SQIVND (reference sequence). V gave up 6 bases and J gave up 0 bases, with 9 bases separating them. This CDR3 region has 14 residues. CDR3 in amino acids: CASSKDSSGNTIYF. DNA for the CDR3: TGTGCCAGTAGCAAGGACAGCTCTGGAAACACCATATATTTT.

The CDR3 is CASSLDSHEKLFF. The CDR3 DNA sequence: TGTGCCAGCAGTTTGGACAGCCATGAAAAACTGTTTTTT. This chain uses TRBV12-3 or TRBV12-4 with TRBJ1-4, with D tentatively TRBD1 (6 bases). CDR3 size: 13 residues. Deletions cut 3 bases from V and 6 bases from J, with 8 bases between.

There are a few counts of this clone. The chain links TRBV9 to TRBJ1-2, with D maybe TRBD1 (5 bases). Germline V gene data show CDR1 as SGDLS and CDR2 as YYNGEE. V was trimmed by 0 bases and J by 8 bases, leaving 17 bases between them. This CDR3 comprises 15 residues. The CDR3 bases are TGTGCCAGCAGCGTAGCTTACGGCAGCCGACAGGGCTACACCTTC. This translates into CASSVAYGSRQGYTF.

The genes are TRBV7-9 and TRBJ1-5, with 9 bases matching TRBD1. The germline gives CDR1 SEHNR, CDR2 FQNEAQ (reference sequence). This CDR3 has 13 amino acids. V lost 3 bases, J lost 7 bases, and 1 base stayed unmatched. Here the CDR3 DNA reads TGTGCCAGCAGCTTGGACAGGGGACAGCCCCAGCATTTT. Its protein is CASSLDRGQPQHF.

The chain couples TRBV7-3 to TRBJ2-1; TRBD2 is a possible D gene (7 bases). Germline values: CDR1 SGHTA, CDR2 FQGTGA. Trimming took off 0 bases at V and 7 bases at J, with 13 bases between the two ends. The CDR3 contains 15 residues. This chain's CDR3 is CASSLTTGGDNEQFF. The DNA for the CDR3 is TGTGCCAGCAGCTTAACAACGGGGGGCGATAATGAGCAGTTCTTC.

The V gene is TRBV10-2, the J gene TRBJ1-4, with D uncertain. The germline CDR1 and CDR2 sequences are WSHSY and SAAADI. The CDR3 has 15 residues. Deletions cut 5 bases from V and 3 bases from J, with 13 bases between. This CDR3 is CASSSEGLANEKLFF. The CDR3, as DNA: TGCGCCAGCAGTTCCGAGGGTTTAGCTAATGAAAAACTGTTTTTT.

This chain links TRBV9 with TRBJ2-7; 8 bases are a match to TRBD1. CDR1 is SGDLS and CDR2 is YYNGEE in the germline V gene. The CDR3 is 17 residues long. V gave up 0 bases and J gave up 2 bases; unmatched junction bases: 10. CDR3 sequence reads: CASSVDEGTGKAYEQYF. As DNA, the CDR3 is TGTGCCAGCAGCGTAGACGAGGGGACAGGAAAAGCCTACGAGCAGTACTTC.

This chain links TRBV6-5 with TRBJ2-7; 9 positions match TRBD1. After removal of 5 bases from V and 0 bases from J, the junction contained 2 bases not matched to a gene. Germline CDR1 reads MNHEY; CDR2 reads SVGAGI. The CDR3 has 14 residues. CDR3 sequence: CASSPGQGSYEQYF. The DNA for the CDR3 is TGTGCCAGCAGTCCGGGACAGGGCTCCTACGAGCAGTACTTC.

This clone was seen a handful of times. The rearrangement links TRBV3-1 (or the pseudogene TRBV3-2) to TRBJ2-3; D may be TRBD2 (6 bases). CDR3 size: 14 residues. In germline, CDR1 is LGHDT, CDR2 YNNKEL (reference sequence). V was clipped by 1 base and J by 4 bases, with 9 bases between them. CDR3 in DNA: TGTGCCAGCAGCCAAGGGGCTAGCGCAGATACGCAGTATTTT. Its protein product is CASSQGASADTQYF.

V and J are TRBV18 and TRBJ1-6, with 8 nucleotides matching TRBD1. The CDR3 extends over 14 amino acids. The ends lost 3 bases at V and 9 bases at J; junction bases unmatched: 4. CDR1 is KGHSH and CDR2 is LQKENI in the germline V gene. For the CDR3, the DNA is TGTGCCAGCTCACCCGGACAGGGACGTTCACCCCTCCACTTT. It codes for CASSPGQGRSPLHF.

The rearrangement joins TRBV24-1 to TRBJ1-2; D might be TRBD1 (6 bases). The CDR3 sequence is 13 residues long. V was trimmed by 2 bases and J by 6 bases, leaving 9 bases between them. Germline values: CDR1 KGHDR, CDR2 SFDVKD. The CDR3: CATSDYRANGYTF. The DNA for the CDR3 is TGTGCCACCAGTGATTACAGGGCAAATGGCTACACCTTC.

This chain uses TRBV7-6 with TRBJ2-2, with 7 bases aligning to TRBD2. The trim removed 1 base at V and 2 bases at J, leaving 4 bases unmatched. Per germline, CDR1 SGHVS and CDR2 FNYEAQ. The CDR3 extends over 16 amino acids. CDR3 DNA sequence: TGTGCCAGCAGCTTAGATGGAGCGGGAAACACCGGGGAGCTGTTTTTT. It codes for CASSLDGAGNTGELFF.

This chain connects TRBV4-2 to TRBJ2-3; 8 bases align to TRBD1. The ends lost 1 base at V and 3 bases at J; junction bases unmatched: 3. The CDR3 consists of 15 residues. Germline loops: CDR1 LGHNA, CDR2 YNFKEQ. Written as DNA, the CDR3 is TGTGCCAGCAGCCAAGGGGACAGGCAAACAGATACGCAGTATTTT. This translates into CASSQGDRQTDTQYF.

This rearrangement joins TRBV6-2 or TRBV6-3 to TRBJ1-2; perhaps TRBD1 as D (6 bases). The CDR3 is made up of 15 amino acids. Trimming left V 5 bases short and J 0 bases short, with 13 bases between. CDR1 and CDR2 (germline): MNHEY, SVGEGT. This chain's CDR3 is CASSVGTYPNYGYTF. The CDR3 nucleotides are TGTGCCAGCAGTGTCGGGACATACCCTAACTATGGCTACACCTTC.

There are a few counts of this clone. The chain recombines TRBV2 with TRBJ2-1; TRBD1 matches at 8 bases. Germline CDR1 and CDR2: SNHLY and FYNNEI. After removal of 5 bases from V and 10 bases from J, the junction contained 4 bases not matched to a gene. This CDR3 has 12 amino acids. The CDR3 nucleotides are TGTGCCAGCAGTTTACAGGGGGTCGAGCAGTTCTTC. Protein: CASSLQGVEQFF.

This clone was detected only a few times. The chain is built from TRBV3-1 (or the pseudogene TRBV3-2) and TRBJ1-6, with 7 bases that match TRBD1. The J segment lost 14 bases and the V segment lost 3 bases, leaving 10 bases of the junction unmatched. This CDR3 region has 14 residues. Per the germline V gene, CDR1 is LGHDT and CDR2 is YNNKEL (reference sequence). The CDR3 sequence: CASSQAGGPGALHF. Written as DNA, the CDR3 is TGTGCCAGCAGCCAGGCAGGGGGGCCGGGGGCCCTCCACTTT.

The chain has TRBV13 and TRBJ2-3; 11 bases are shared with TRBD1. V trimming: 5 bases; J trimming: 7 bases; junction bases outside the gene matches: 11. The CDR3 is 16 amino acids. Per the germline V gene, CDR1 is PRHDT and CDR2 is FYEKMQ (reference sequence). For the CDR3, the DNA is TGTGCCAGCAGCCTAGCGGGGACAGGGGGGATGAATACGCAGTATTTT. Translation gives CASSLAGTGGMNTQYF. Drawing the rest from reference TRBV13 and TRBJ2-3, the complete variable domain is AAGVIQSPRHLIKEKRETATLKCYPIPRHDTVYWYQQGPGQDPQFLISFYEKMQSDKGSIPDRFSAQQFSDYHSELNMSSLELGDSALYFCASSLAGTGGMNTQYFGPGTRLTVL.

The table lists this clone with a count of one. This chain's CDR3 is CASSMRQGWGNVGELFF. The CDR3 DNA sequence: TGTGCCAGTAGTATGCGACAGGGGTGGGGAAATGTTGGGGAGCTGTTTTTT. The chain couples TRBV19 to TRBJ2-2; 8 nucleotides line up with TRBD1. Germline V gene sequence: CDR1 LNHDA, CDR2 SQIVND (reference sequence). The V segment lost 3 bases and the J segment 8 bases; nucleotides outside the gene matches: 14. The CDR3 contains 17 residues.